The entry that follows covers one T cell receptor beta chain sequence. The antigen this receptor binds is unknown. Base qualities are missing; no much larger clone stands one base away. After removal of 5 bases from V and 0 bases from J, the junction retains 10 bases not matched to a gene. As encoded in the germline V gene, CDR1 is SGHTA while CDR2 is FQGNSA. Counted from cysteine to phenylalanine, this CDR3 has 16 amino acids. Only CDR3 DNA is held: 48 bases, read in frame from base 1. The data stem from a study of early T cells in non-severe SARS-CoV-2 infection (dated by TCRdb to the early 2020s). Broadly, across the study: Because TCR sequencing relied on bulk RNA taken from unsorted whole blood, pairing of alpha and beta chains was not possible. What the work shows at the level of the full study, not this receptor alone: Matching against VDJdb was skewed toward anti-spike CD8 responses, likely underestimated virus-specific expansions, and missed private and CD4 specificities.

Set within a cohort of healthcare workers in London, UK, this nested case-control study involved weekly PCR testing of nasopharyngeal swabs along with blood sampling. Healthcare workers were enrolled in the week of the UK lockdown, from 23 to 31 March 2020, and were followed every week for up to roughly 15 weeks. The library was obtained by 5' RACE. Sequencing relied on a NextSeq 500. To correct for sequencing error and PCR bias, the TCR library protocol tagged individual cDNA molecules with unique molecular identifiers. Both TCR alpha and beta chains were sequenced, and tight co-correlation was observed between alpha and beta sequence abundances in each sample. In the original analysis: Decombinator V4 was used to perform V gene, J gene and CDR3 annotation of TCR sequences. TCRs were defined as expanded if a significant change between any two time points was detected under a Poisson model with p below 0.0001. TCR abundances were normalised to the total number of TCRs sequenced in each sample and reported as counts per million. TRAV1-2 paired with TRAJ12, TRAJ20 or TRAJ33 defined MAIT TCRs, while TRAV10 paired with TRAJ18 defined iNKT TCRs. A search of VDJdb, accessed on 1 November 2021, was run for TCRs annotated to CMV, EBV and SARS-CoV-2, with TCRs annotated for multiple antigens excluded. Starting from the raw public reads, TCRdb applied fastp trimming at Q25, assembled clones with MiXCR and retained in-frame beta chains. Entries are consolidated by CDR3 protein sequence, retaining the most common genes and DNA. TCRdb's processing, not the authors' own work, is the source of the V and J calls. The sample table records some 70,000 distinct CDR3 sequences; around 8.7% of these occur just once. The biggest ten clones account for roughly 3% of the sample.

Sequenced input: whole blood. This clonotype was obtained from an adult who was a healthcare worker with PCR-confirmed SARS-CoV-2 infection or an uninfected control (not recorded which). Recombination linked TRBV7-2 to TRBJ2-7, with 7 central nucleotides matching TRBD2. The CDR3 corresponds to CASSVRGGRSSYEQYF. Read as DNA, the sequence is TGTGCCAGCAGCGTACGGGGAGGGAGAAGCTCCTACGAGCAGTACTTC.